The rows below give T cell receptor beta chains drawn from one sample of a study of beta chain features in type 1 diabetes. Sequencing was performed with immunoSEQ multiplex PCR; in TCRdb, only in-frame clones are kept and a portion is missing. The data show 350,000 to 450,000 clones, roughly 14% seen once. The sample was naive CD4+ T cells from blood. The receptors shown here come from a man between 25 and 39 years old in good health. The CDR3 runs from the conserved cysteine through the conserved F or W. A D gene is named only where the DNA matches it firmly. Expanded clones get a size class; other rows say once, few or many, or leave the size out.

few | TRBJ1-2 | 11 | TRBV20-1 | TRBD1 | TGCAGGCCAGGGGGGCGAAATGGCTACACCTTC | CRPGGRNGYTF
many | TRBJ1-5 | 14 | TRBV30 | . | TGTGCCTGGACCGAAGGGCTAGGGGGACAGCCCCAGCATTTT | CAWTEGLGGQPQHF
few | TRBJ2-6 | 17 | TRBV7-2 | . | TGTGCCAGCAGCTTAGTGGCAGGGCAATCTGGGGCCAACGTCCTGACTTTC | CASSLVAGQSGANVLTF
few | TRBJ2-3 | 14 | TRBV2 | . | TGTGCCAGCAGAGGACTACTGCTCACAGATACGCAGTATTTT | CASRGLLLTDTQYF
few | TRBJ1-1 | 12 | TRBV14 | . | TGTGCCAGCAGCCAAGTAGACAGAGAAGCTTTCTTT | CASSQVDREAFF
few | TRBJ1-5 | 13 | TRBV7-9 | . | TGTGCCAGCAGCTTAAATCGTGGTCAGCCCCAGCATTTT | CASSLNRGQPQHF
. | TRBJ2-5 | 15 | TRBV9 | TRBD2 | TGTGCCAGCAGCCGTGATAGCGGGAAGTCAGAGACCCAGTACTTC | CASSRDSGKSETQYF
few | TRBJ2-7 | 15 | TRBV9 | TRBD1 | TGTGCCAGCAGCGTAGCGGGACAGGGAGGCTACGAGCAGTACTTC | CASSVAGQGGYEQYF
. | TRBJ2-1 | 15 | TRBV9 | TRBD1 | TGTGCCAGCAGCGTAGGACACAGGGGATTGAATGAGCAGTTCTTC | CASSVGHRGLNEQFF
. | TRBJ1-3 | 16 | TRBV12-2 | . | TGTGCAAGTCGCTTAGCGCATTTCTCGTTGGGAAACACCATATATTTT | CASRLAHFSLGNTIYF
. | TRBJ1-3 | 15 | TRBV10-3 | . | TGTGCCATCTCCAACAGGGACTCCTCTGGAAACACCATATATTTT | CAISNRDSSGNTIYF
. | TRBJ2-1 | 12 | TRBV27 | TRBD2 | TGTGCCAGCAGTTTATCGCGGGGGGCACTGTTCTTC | CASSLSRGALFF